This T cell receptor (beta chain) was documented in a study of blood T cell repertoires in COVID-19. Study as a whole: From the United States, Italy and Spain came samples of acute and convalescent COVID-19. T cells, B-cell-depleted T cells, or PBMCs supplied cDNA or gDNA.

Trimming removed 4 bases from V and 5 bases from J; junction bases left unmatched: 9. The CDR3 runs to 15 residues. The germline gives CDR1 LGHNA, CDR2 YSLEER. Source study methods: For nucleated cells, counts were estimated from reference gene primer amplification. Assay: immunoSEQ multiplex PCR; the TCRdb copy retains only in-frame clones and omits some. D and trimming were read from the DNA, whereas the V and J calls and clone size are those reported in that table. The table shows approximately 290,000 clones, with over 75% occurring only once. This receptor was taken from a woman between 55 and 75 years old with acute or convalescent COVID-19. The chain links TRBV4-3 to TRBJ2-7; 9 bases are a match to TRBD1. The sample consisted of peripheral blood. The CDR3 DNA follows: TGCGCCAGCAGCCTTACCGGGACAGGGAACCACGAGCAGTACTTC. This codes for CASSLTGTGNHEQYF.